These T cell receptor beta chains were read from a single sample in a study of human T cells and chemical hapten exposure. TCRdb re-analysed the RACE reads in MiXCR, keeping a single row per CDR3 protein. The table has about 81,000 distinct CDR3 sequences, about a tenth seen once; the top ten hold over 2%. The sample in question was whole blood, obtained in connection with sensitization to the hapten diphenylcyclopropenone (DPC). The receptors here all came from a woman in her thirties with alopecia areata. Some clones in this sample may be carry-over from other donors' samples. The CDR3 runs from the conserved cysteine through the conserved F or W. D genes are given only for firm matches. For some rows the clone size is stated as once, few or many, or as a class when expanded; others skip it.

v_gene,len,abundance,j_gene,d_gene,CDR3aa,CDR3nt
TRBV7-2,13,many,TRBJ1-1,NA,CASSPDTNTEAFF,TGTGCCAGCAGCCCGGACACTAACACTGAAGCTTTCTTT
TRBV11-2,12,many,TRBJ2-1,TRBD1,CASSFGTGRTVF,TGTGCCAGCAGCTTCGGGACAGGGAGGACTGTCTTC
TRBV10-1,15,many,TRBJ2-1,TRBD2,CASSETSGPYNEQFF,TGCGCCAGCAGTGAAACTAGCGGTCCCTACAATGAGCAGTTCTTC
TRBV12-3/TRBV12-4,16,many,TRBJ2-1,TRBD2,CASSTLAGGRYNEQFF,TGTGCCAGCAGTACACTAGCGGGGGGACGATACAATGAGCAGTTCTTC
TRBV7-2,16,few,TRBJ1-2,TRBD1,CASSLALNRGYYGYTF,TGTGCCAGCAGCTTAGCGCTAAACAGGGGGTACTATGGCTACACCTTC
TRBV6-5,15,NA,TRBJ2-3,NA,CASRTHSLSTDTQYF,TGTGCCAGCAGAACCCACAGCCTTAGCACAGATACGCAGTATTTT
TRBV14,15,few,TRBJ1-6,NA,CASSRVSSYNSPLHF,TGTGCCAGTAGCAGGGTCTCGTCCTATAATTCACCCCTCCACTTT
TRBV24-1,18,NA,TRBJ2-7,NA,CATSEITYGAEPKYEQYF,TGTGCCACCAGTGAAATTACCTACGGGGCAGAGCCAAAATACGAGCAGTACTTC
TRBV7-6,15,many,TRBJ2-7,TRBD2,CASSFLAGGPGEQYF,TGTGCCAGCAGCTTTCTAGCGGGAGGGCCGGGGGAGCAGTACTTC
TRBV28,12,NA,TRBJ2-7,NA,CASSLTFEEQYF,TGTGCCAGCAGTTTAACGTTCGAGGAGCAGTACTTC
TRBV28,17,many,TRBJ1-2,TRBD1,CASSLAQGEPGPYGYTF,TGTGCCAGCAGTTTAGCACAGGGGGAGCCGGGACCCTATGGCTACACCTTC
TRBV30,14,NA,TRBJ2-7,NA,CAWSPRKGRYEQYF,TGTGCCTGGAGCCCCCGGAAGGGTCGCTACGAGCAGTACTTC
TRBV7-2,16,few,TRBJ2-1,TRBD2,CASSLGGSGTYNEQFF,TGTGCCAGCAGCCTGGGAGGTAGCGGGACCTACAATGAGCAGTTCTTC
TRBV7-3,16,many,TRBJ2-3,TRBD1,CASSLRRTGVGDTQYF,TGTGCCAGCAGCTTAAGGAGGACAGGGGTTGGAGATACGCAGTATTTT
TRBV6-6,13,few,TRBJ2-3,TRBD2,CASSSGRAGTQYF,TGTGCCAGCAGTTCCGGGAGGGCCGGTACGCAGTATTTT
TRBV7-2,14,many,TRBJ2-7,NA,CASSPGSARDEQYF,TGTGCCAGCAGCCCTGGCTCGGCCCGCGACGAGCAGTACTTC
TRBV30,13,NA,TRBJ1-4,NA,CAWVGQSNEKLFF,TGTGCCTGGGTCGGACAGAGTAATGAAAAACTGTTTTTT
TRBV24-1,14,many,TRBJ1-5,NA,CATSVSHSNQPQHF,TGTGCCACCAGTGTGAGTCACTCCAATCAGCCCCAGCATTTT
TRBV30,15,many,TRBJ1-1,NA,CAWSVPDSLFTEAFF,TGTGCCTGGAGTGTACCGGACAGTTTATTCACTGAAGCTTTCTTT
TRBV12-3/TRBV12-4,15,many,TRBJ2-2,NA,CASTRPGRNTGELFF,TGTGCCTCGACCCGCCCCGGGAGGAACACCGGGGAGCTGTTTTTT
TRBV12-3/TRBV12-4,14,few,TRBJ2-5,NA,CASSRTMRGETQYF,TGTGCCAGCAGTCGGACTATGCGAGGGGAGACCCAGTACTTC
TRBV27,17,many,TRBJ2-4,NA,CASSSTWGIEGKNIQYF,TGTGCCAGCAGTTCCACGTGGGGGATCGAGGGCAAAAACATTCAGTACTTC
TRBV9,15,NA,TRBJ1-2,TRBD1,CASSVDPDRGYGYTF,TGTGCCAGCAGCGTAGACCCCGACAGGGGCTATGGCTACACCTTC
TRBV7-3,17,many,TRBJ2-1,TRBD1,CASSRTGGTGGHNEQFF,TGTGCCAGCAGCCGAACCGGTGGGACAGGGGGTCACAATGAGCAGTTCTTC
TRBV5-4,15,many,TRBJ2-7,NA,CASSPGQVPNGEQYF,TGTGCCAGCAGTCCCGGGCAGGTCCCTAACGGGGAGCAGTACTTC
TRBV4-1,18,few,TRBJ2-3,TRBD2,CASSHLSGGGVGTDTQYF,TGCGCCAGCAGCCACCTGTCGGGAGGAGGAGTTGGCACAGATACGCAGTATTTT
TRBV5-1,14,NA,TRBJ2-3,NA,CANSLGDFTDTQYF,TGCGCCAACAGCTTGGGGGATTTCACAGATACGCAGTATTTT
TRBV29-1,13,many,TRBJ1-3,NA,CSVQEGPGNTIYF,TGCAGCGTTCAGGAGGGCCCTGGAAACACCATATATTTT
TRBV20-1,12,NA,TRBJ1-4,NA,CSAFATNEKLFF,TGCAGTGCTTTCGCAACTAATGAAAAACTGTTTTTT
TRBV20-1,12,many,TRBJ1-1,TRBD1,CSAWDRDTEAFF,TGCAGTGCGTGGGACAGGGACACTGAAGCTTTCTTT
TRBV11-3,15,few,TRBJ1-4,NA,CASSLETANNEKLFF,TGTGCCAGCAGCTTAGAGACAGCTAATAATGAAAAACTGTTTTTT
TRBV20-1,12,NA,TRBJ2-4,NA,CSASRVQNIQYF,TGCAGTGCTAGCCGCGTCCAAAACATTCAGTACTTC
TRBV7-9,12,NA,TRBJ1-1,NA,CASSFSDTEAFF,TGTGCCAGCAGCTTTTCCGACACTGAAGCTTTCTTT
TRBV6-2/TRBV6-3,16,many,TRBJ2-2,NA,CASIKAGTAGTGELFF,TGTGCCAGCATTAAAGCCGGGACCGCTGGGACCGGGGAGCTGTTTTTT
TRBV27,14,NA,TRBJ2-7,TRBD1,CASSYRGPIYEQYF,TGTGCCAGCAGTTACAGGGGACCGATTTACGAGCAGTACTTC
TRBV7-2,14,many,TRBJ1-2,NA,CASSNRGENYGYTF,TGTGCCAGCAGCAATAGGGGGGAAAACTATGGCTACACCTTC
TRBV4-1,15,few,TRBJ1-1,NA,CASSQVINSNTEAFF,TGCGCCAGCAGCCAAGTGATTAACTCGAACACTGAAGCTTTCTTT
TRBV20-1,17,many,TRBJ2-5,TRBD2,CSTNKAGGVEYQETQYF,TGCAGTACTAATAAAGCGGGAGGAGTGGAATACCAAGAGACCCAGTACTTC
TRBV19,14,many,TRBJ1-6,TRBD1,CASRIQGANSPLHF,TGTGCCAGTAGGATACAGGGGGCCAATTCACCCCTCCACTTT
TRBV28,16,many,TRBJ2-5,NA,CASSLERLLYQETQYF,TGTGCCAGCAGCCTAGAGCGACTGCTGTACCAAGAGACCCAGTACTTC
TRBV7-2,14,many,TRBJ1-2,NA,CASSLGFQPGGYTF,TGTGCCAGCAGCTTAGGGTTCCAGCCCGGTGGCTACACCTTC
TRBV28,13,few,TRBJ1-1,NA,CASSLFSNTEAFF,TGTGCCAGCAGTTTATTCAGTAACACTGAAGCTTTCTTT
TRBV5-5,15,many,TRBJ2-3,NA,CASSPRTDRPDTQYF,TGTGCCAGCAGCCCACGGACAGACCGCCCAGATACGCAGTATTTT
TRBV12-3/TRBV12-4,15,many,TRBJ1-3,NA,CASSTTHSSGNTIYF,TGTGCCAGCAGTACGACTCATTCCTCTGGAAACACCATATATTTT
TRBV10-1,15,few,TRBJ2-7,TRBD2,CASSGGLAQDYEQYF,TGCGCCAGCAGTGGTGGACTAGCGCAAGATTACGAGCAGTACTTC
TRBV11-3,13,many,TRBJ1-1,NA,CASSLIQGAEAFF,TGTGCCAGCAGCTTAATTCAGGGCGCTGAAGCTTTCTTT
TRBV7-6,14,many,TRBJ2-5,TRBD1,CASSADRGEETQYF,TGTGCCAGCAGCGCAGACAGGGGAGAAGAGACCCAGTACTTC
TRBV3-1,14,many,TRBJ2-7,NA,CASSQDGGIYEQYF,TGTGCCAGCAGCCAAGATGGGGGGATCTACGAGCAGTACTTC